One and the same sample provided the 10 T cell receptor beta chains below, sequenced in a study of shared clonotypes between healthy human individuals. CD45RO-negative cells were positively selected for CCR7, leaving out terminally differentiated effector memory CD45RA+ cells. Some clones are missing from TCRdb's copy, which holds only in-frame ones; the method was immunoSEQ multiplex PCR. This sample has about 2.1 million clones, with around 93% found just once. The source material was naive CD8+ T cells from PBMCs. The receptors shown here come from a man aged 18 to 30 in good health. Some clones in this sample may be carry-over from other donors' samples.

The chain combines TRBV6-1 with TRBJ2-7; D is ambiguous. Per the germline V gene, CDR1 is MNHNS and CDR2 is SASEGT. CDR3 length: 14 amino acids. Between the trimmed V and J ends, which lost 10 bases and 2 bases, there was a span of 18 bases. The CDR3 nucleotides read TGTGCCACGAACCCGGAAGACTCCCCCTACGAGCAGTACTTC. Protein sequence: CATNPEDSPYEQYF.

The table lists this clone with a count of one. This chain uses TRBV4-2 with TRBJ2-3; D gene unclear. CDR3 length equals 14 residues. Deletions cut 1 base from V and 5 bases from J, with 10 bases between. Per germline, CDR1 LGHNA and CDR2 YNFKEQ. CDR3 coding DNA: TGTGCCAGCAGCCAAGGGAGAGGTCAAGATACGCAGTATTTT. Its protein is CASSQGRGQDTQYF.

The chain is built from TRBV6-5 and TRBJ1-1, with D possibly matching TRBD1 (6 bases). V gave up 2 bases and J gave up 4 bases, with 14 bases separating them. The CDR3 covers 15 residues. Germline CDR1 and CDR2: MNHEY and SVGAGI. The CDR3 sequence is CASSYAKGGLTEAFF. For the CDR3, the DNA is TGTGCCAGCAGTTACGCAAAGGGGGGCCTCACTGAAGCTTTCTTT.

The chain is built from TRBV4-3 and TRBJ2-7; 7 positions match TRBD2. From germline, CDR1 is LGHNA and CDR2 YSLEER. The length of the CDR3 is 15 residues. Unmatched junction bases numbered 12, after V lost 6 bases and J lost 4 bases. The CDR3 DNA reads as TGCGCCAGCAGTCTAGGCGGGGGAGTGGGTTACGAGCAGTACTTC. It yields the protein CASSLGGGVGYEQYF.

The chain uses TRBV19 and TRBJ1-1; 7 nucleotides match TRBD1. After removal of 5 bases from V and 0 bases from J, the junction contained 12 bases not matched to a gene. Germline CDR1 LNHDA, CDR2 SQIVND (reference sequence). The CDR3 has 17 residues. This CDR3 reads CASSPIGKGQLNTEAFF. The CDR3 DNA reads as TGTGCCAGTAGTCCTATAGGGAAGGGACAGTTGAACACTGAAGCTTTCTTT. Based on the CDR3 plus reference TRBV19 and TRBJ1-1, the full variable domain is DGGITQSPKYLFRKEGQNVTLSCEQNLNHDAMYWYRQDPGQGLRLIYYSQIVNDFQKGDIAEGYSVSREKKESFPLTVTSAQKNPTAFYLCASSPIGKGQLNTEAFFGQGTRLTVV.

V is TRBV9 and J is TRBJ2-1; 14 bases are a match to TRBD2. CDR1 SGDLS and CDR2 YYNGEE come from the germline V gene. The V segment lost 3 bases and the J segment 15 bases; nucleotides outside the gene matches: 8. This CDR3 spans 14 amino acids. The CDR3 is CASSEGLAGVHPFF. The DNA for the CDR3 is TGTGCCAGCAGCGAGGGACTAGCGGGAGTTCATCCGTTCTTC.

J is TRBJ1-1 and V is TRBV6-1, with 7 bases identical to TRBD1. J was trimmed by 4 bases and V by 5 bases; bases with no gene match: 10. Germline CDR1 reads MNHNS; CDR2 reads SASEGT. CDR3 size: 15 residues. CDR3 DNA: TGTGCCAGCAGTACCTATCGGAGGGGGCTCACTGAAGCTTTCTTT. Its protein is CASSTYRRGLTEAFF.

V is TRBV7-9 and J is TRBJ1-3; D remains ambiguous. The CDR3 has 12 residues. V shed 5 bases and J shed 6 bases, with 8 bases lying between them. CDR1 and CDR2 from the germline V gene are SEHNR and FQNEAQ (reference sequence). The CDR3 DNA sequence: TGTGCCAGCAGCCTGGCCCAAAACACCATATATTTT. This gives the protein CASSLAQNTIYF.

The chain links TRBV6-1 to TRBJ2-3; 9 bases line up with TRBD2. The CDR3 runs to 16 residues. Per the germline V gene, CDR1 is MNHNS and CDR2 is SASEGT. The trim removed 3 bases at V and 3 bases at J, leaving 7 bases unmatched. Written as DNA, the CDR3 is TGTGCCAGCAGTGAGGTCCTAGCGGGACTGACAGATACGCAGTATTTT. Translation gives CASSEVLAGLTDTQYF.

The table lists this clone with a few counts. In DNA, the CDR3 is TGTGCCAGCAGCTCAAGGGCCACTGAAGCTTTCTTT. It encodes CASSSRATEAFF. The rearrangement joins TRBV7-3 to TRBJ1-1, with unresolved D. Trimming removed 4 bases at V and 4 bases at J, with 7 bases between. The CDR3 runs 12 residues. Germline-derived CDR1 and CDR2 are SGHTA and FQGTGA.